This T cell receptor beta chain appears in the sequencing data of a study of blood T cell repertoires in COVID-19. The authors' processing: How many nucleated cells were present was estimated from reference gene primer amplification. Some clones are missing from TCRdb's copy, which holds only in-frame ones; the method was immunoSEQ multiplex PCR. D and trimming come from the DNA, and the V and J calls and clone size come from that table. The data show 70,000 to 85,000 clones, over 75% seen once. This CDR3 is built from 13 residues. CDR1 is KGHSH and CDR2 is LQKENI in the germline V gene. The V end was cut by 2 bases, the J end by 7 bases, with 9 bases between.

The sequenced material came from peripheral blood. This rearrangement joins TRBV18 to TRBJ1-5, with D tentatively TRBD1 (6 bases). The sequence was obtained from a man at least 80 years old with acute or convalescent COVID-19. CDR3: CASSPSGDQPQHF. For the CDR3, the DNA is TGTGCCAGCTCACCATCAGGGGACCAGCCCCAGCATTTT.